What follows are 3 T cell receptor beta chains derived from one specimen sequenced in a study of T cells after yellow fever vaccination. TCRdb analysed the 5' RACE reads with MiXCR anew, one entry per CDR3 protein. The repertoire includes roughly 120,000 distinct CDR3 sequences, 6.5% to 8% of them detected once, and around 2.7% sits in the top ten. Sequencing used CD4+ T cells sorted from PBMCs, obtained roughly 10 days after the first yellow fever vaccination. The receptors shown here come from a man aged 18 to 29 who received the YFV17D yellow fever vaccine.

This clonotype was seen ten or more times. This sequence joins TRBV7-2 and TRBJ2-7; D unclear. The germline gives CDR1 SGHTA, CDR2 FQGNSA. This CDR3 has 16 amino acids. V lost 1 base to trimming and J lost 2 bases, with 15 bases between them. CDR3 DNA sequence: TGTGCCAGCAGCTTAGAGTGGGTACGGCCCCCCTACGAGCAGTACTTC. Amino acids: CASSLEWVRPPYEQYF.

At least ten counts were recorded for this clonotype. The gene calls are TRBV5-1 and TRBJ2-1, with 8 bases fitting TRBD1. The CDR3 covers 15 residues. V lost 2 bases, J lost 6 bases, and 7 bases stayed unmatched. From germline, CDR1 is SGHRS and CDR2 YFSETQ. In nucleotides, the CDR3 is TGCGCCAGCAGCTTAACGGGACAGGCCTCCAATGAGCAGTTCTTC. Translation gives CASSLTGQASNEQFF.

This clonotype was picked up many times. V gene TRBV12-3 or TRBV12-4 combines with J gene TRBJ1-2, with D tentatively TRBD1 (6 bases). Trimming stripped 6 bases from V and 3 bases from J, with 11 bases between. The CDR3 consists of 13 residues. This chain's CDR3 is CASSQQGYYGYTF. As DNA, the CDR3 is TGTGCCAGCAGCCAACAGGGCTACTATGGCTACACCTTC.